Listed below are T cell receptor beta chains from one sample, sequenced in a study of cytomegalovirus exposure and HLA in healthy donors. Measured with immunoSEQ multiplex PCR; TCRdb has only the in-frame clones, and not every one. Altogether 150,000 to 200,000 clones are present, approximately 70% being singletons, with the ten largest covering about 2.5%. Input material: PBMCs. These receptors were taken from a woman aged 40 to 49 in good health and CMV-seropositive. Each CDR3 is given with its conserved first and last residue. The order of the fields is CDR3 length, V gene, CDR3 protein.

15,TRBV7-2,CASSLVGLAAGELFF
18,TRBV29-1,CSVEDWEMGLSGANVLTF
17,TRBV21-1,CASSSPQGARTRETQYF
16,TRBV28,CASSLFGEVGNQPQHF
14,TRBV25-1,CASNRGTGGTEAFF
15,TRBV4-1,CASSQRTGEADTQYF
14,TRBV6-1,CASSEGNGKYEQYF
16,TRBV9,CASSVELDSSYNEQFF
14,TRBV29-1,CSVAGTSGTGELFF
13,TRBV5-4,CASSARQGEKLFF
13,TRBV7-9,CASSLGSDSPLHF
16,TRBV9,CASSVEGGSSYNEQFF
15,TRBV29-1,CSVDVAGHSYNEQFF
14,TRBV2,CASRKQGPFSEQYF
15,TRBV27,CASTRGRSSYNEQFF
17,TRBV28,CASSSSYSGRTYNEQFF
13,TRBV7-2,CASNLGGAHEQYF
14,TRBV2,CASGSRGSNTEAFF
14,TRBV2,CADSGDTSTMGYTF
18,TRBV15,CATSRERPSGTSSYEQYF
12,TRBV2,CASSEQVDTQYF
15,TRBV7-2,CASSFNRVRSYEQYF
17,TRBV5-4,CASSPGQAQTNTGELFF
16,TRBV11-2,CASSFLAGGLGETQYF
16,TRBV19,CASSLTGNWGPTEAFF
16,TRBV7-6,CASSSYGGGYTGELFF
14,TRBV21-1,CASSNRQGRQPQHF
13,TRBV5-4,CASSLDVQQPQHF
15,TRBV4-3,CASSQDLGAGSEQYF